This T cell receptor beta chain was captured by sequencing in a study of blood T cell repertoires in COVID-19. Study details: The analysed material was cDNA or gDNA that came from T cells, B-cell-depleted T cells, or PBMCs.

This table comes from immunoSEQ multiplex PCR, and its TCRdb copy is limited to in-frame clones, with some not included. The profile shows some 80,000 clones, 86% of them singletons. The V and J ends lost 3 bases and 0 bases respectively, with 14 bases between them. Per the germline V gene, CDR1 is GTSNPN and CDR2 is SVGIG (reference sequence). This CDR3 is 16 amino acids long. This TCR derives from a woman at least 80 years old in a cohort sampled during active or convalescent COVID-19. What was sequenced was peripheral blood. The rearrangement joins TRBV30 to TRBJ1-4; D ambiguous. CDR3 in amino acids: CAWRTRQASTNEKLFF. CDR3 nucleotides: TGTGCCTGGAGGACTAGGCAGGCCTCAACTAATGAAAAACTGTTTTTT.